The rows below give T cell receptor beta chains drawn from one sample of a study of blood T cell repertoires in COVID-19. Here immunoSEQ multiplex PCR was the method, and the copy in TCRdb shows in-frame clones only, minus some. This table holds about 160,000 clones, roughly 85% found once. Sequencing was carried out using peripheral blood. The receptor source for this set is a woman aged 45-65 years with COVID-19, enrolled during active disease. CDR3s include the opening cysteine and the closing phenylalanine or tryptophan. Each record gives: V gene, J gene, D gene, clone size, CDR3 DNA, CDR3 protein. The D gene is left open where the match is weak. Expanded clones get a size class; other rows say once, few or many, or leave the size out.

V: TRBV14
J: TRBJ2-1
D: TRBD2
size: few
DNA: TGTGCCAGCAGCCAAGTCGTTAGCTGGGTAGCGGGGGTCACTGAGCAGTTCTTC
CDR3: CASSQVVSWVAGVTEQFF

V: TRBV18
J: TRBJ2-3
D: NA
size: NA
DNA: TGTGCCAGCTCTGAAGGGGCCGCCGCTAGCACAGATACGCAGTATTTT
CDR3: CASSEGAAASTDTQYF

V: TRBV11-3
J: TRBJ1-2
D: NA
size: NA
DNA: TGTGCCAGCAGCTGGGCCGAGCGGGGCTACACCTTC
CDR3: CASSWAERGYTF

V: TRBV7-2
J: TRBJ1-4
D: NA
size: NA
DNA: TGTGCCAGCAGCCAAGGCGGCGGTGAAAAACTGTTTTTT
CDR3: CASSQGGGEKLFF

V: TRBV18
J: TRBJ2-1
D: NA
size: NA
DNA: TGTGCCAGCTCAACAAGCGTAGGTTCCGACTACAAAGAGCAGTTCTTC
CDR3: CASSTSVGSDYKEQFF

V: TRBV5-5
J: TRBJ1-3
D: NA
size: NA
DNA: TGTGCCAGCAGCTTGATTTCGGACACCATATATTTT
CDR3: CASSLISDTIYF

V: TRBV19
J: TRBJ2-7
D: TRBD1
size: NA
DNA: TGTGCCAGTAGCCTCGACAGGGTCGAGCAGTACTTC
CDR3: CASSLDRVEQYF

V: TRBV6-5
J: TRBJ1-2
D: NA
size: NA
DNA: TGTGCCAGCAGTTACGGGCAGGGGTCCTTATATGGCTACACCTTC
CDR3: CASSYGQGSLYGYTF

V: TRBV27
J: TRBJ2-3
D: TRBD2
size: NA
DNA: TGTGCCAGCAGTTTATCTATGTCTAGCGGGGTCACAGATACGCAGTATTTT
CDR3: CASSLSMSSGVTDTQYF

V: TRBV12-2
J: TRBJ2-3
D: NA
size: once
DNA: TGTGCAAGTCGCTTAGCGGGGCAGGGGGAGAGCACAGATACGCAGTATTTT
CDR3: CASRLAGQGESTDTQYF

V: TRBV12-3/TRBV12-4
J: TRBJ1-4
D: NA
size: NA
DNA: TGTGCCAGCAGTTCTCCTCAGAAAAAACTGTTTTTT
CDR3: CASSSPQKKLFF

V: TRBV3-1/TRBV3-2
J: TRBJ1-1
D: TRBD1
size: NA
DNA: TGTGCCAGCAGCCAAGGTGCAGGGGGCCTGATGAACACTGAAGCTTTCTTT
CDR3: CASSQGAGGLMNTEAFF

V: TRBV19
J: TRBJ1-2
D: TRBD1
size: NA
DNA: TGTGCCAGTAGTATACAGGGGGCCGACTATGGCTACACCTTC
CDR3: CASSIQGADYGYTF

V: TRBV27
J: TRBJ1-2
D: NA
size: NA
DNA: TGTGCCAGCAGTTTATCGAGCTGGGGAGGCGGCTACACCTTC
CDR3: CASSLSSWGGGYTF

V: TRBV28
J: TRBJ1-6
D: TRBD1
size: NA
DNA: TGTGCCAGCAGTTTAGGTGTCGGGTCGGGACAGCCGAATTCACCCCTCCACTTT
CDR3: CASSLGVGSGQPNSPLHF

V: TRBV5-1
J: TRBJ2-1
D: TRBD1
size: NA
DNA: TGCGCCAGCAGCTGGCTGGACAGGGGATCAAATGAGCAGTTCTTC
CDR3: CASSWLDRGSNEQFF

V: TRBV5-1
J: TRBJ2-2
D: TRBD1
size: NA
DNA: TGCGCCACCACCTTCTCGGGACAGTACACCGGGGAGCTGTTTTTT
CDR3: CATTFSGQYTGELFF

V: TRBV3-1/TRBV3-2
J: TRBJ1-5
D: NA
size: few
DNA: TGTGCCAGCAGCCAAGGGGTTCTGAGGGAGGGCAATCAGCCCCAGCATTTT
CDR3: CASSQGVLREGNQPQHF

V: TRBV7-3
J: TRBJ2-3
D: TRBD2
size: NA
DNA: TGTGCCAGCAGCCTAGTTTTAGTAGCGGGGCGGTCAGATACGCAGTATTTT
CDR3: CASSLVLVAGRSDTQYF

V: TRBV7-3
J: TRBJ2-3
D: TRBD2
size: NA
DNA: TGTGCCAGCAGCTTGGGACTAGCGGGAAGCACAGATACGCAGTATTTT
CDR3: CASSLGLAGSTDTQYF

V: TRBV4-1
J: TRBJ2-5
D: NA
size: NA
DNA: TGCGCCAGCAGCCGCACGGGGGGCGAGACCCAGTACTTC
CDR3: CASSRTGGETQYF

V: TRBV5-1
J: TRBJ2-7
D: NA
size: NA
DNA: TGCGCCAGCAGCTCCACCTACGAGCAGTACTTC
CDR3: CASSSTYEQYF

V: TRBV2
J: TRBJ2-1
D: TRBD1
size: NA
DNA: TGTGCCAGCATGGTAGAGGACAGGGGTTCGAACTACAATGAGCAGTTCTTC
CDR3: CASMVEDRGSNYNEQFF

V: TRBV5-4
J: TRBJ1-3
D: NA
size: NA
DNA: TGTGCCAGCAGCTTGGACCTCGGTGGAAACACCATATATTTT
CDR3: CASSLDLGGNTIYF

V: TRBV7-9
J: TRBJ1-2
D: TRBD1
size: NA
DNA: TGTGCCAGCAGCTTTCAGGGGGCCGATGGCTACACCTTC
CDR3: CASSFQGADGYTF

V: TRBV28
J: TRBJ1-3
D: NA
size: NA
DNA: TGTGCCAGCAGTTTAGGGGGGACTGGAAACACCATATATTTT
CDR3: CASSLGGTGNTIYF

V: TRBV27
J: TRBJ1-3
D: NA
size: NA
DNA: TGTGCCAGCAGTATTACGCCTCAAACCGGGAACACCATATATTTT
CDR3: CASSITPQTGNTIYF

V: TRBV11-3
J: TRBJ2-3
D: TRBD2
size: NA
DNA: TGTGCCAGCAGCCTCGGGGGGGCCGCAGATACGCAGTATTTT
CDR3: CASSLGGAADTQYF

V: TRBV3-1/TRBV3-2
J: TRBJ2-7
D: TRBD2
size: once
DNA: TGTGCCAGCAGCCCTCGTTGGGGACGAAAACTAGCGGGGGGCTCCTACGAGCAGTACTTC
CDR3: CASSPRWGRKLAGGSYEQYF

V: TRBV5-4
J: TRBJ2-2
D: TRBD2
size: NA
DNA: TGTGCCAGCAGCTTGGCTCTAGCGGATACCGGGGAGCTGTTTTTT
CDR3: CASSLALADTGELFF

V: TRBV3-1/TRBV3-2
J: TRBJ1-5
D: NA
size: NA
DNA: TGTGCCAGCAGCCATTCAGACAGAGACCGTCAGCCCCAGCATTTT
CDR3: CASSHSDRDRQPQHF

V: TRBV27
J: TRBJ1-4
D: NA
size: NA
DNA: TGTGCCAGCAGTTGGGGGCTTAATGAAAAACTGTTTTTT
CDR3: CASSWGLNEKLFF

V: TRBV7-9
J: TRBJ2-7
D: TRBD1
size: NA
DNA: TGTGCCAGCAGCTCACAGGGGGCAAAAGGGAACGAGCAGTACTTC
CDR3: CASSSQGAKGNEQYF

V: TRBV5-1
J: TRBJ2-1
D: NA
size: NA
DNA: TGCGCCAGCAGCGTCGGGATTCTCAATGAGCAGTTCTTC
CDR3: CASSVGILNEQFF

V: TRBV7-9
J: TRBJ1-5
D: TRBD1
size: NA
DNA: TGTGCCAGCAGCTTAGGGACAGGGTTTCAGCCCCAGCATTTT
CDR3: CASSLGTGFQPQHF

V: TRBV7-3
J: TRBJ2-3
D: TRBD2
size: NA
DNA: TGTGCCAGCAGCTTCCTCGGACTAGCGGACACAGATACGCAGTATTTT
CDR3: CASSFLGLADTDTQYF

V: TRBV7-6
J: TRBJ2-5
D: TRBD2
size: NA
DNA: TGTGCCAGCAGCGGGGGGACTAGCGGGTACCAAGAGACCCAGTACTTC
CDR3: CASSGGTSGYQETQYF

V: TRBV4-3
J: TRBJ2-7
D: NA
size: NA
DNA: TGCGCCAGCAGCCAAGGGGCCGACTGGGGGCACTACGAGCAGTACTTC
CDR3: CASSQGADWGHYEQYF

V: TRBV6-5
J: TRBJ2-7
D: NA
size: NA
DNA: TGTGCCAGCAGTTACTTGGGCAGGGTAACCGACGAGCAGTACTTC
CDR3: CASSYLGRVTDEQYF

V: TRBV6-1
J: TRBJ1-2
D: NA
size: once
DNA: TGTGCCAGCAGTGATAGGAGTTCTTTGCGTGGCTACACCTTC
CDR3: CASSDRSSLRGYTF

V: TRBV2
J: TRBJ2-1
D: TRBD1
size: NA
DNA: TGTGCCAGCAGTGACGGCGGACAGGGAGGTACGAATGAGCAGTTCTTC
CDR3: CASSDGGQGGTNEQFF

V: TRBV19
J: TRBJ2-3
D: TRBD1
size: NA
DNA: TGTGCCAGTAGTCCCGGGGACAGGGGAATTCTTGCAGATACGCAGTATTTT
CDR3: CASSPGDRGILADTQYF

V: TRBV4-2
J: TRBJ1-5
D: TRBD1
size: NA
DNA: TGTGCCAGCAGCCAAGATCCGGGACAGGGCAATCAGCCCCAGCATTTT
CDR3: CASSQDPGQGNQPQHF